This passage covers 3 T cell receptor beta chains from one sample sequenced in a study of blood T cell repertoires in COVID-19. Profiled with immunoSEQ multiplex PCR; TCRdb holds only in-frame clones, not every one. The data show about 180,000 clones, with roughly 85% seen just once and roughly 28% held by the top ten. Specimen: peripheral blood. The receptors were gathered from a woman aged 65 to 85 with acute or convalescent COVID-19.

This chain links TRBV5-1 with TRBJ1-2; D remains unclear. Trimming removed 4 bases at V and 0 bases at J, with 16 bases between. This CDR3 region has 16 residues. CDR1 is SGHRS, CDR2 YFSETQ, per germline. For the CDR3, the DNA is TGCGCCAGCAGCCCGAGAGCAACCCATACTAACTATGGCTACACCTTC. Protein product: CASSPRATHTNYGYTF.

A few counts support this clone. This chain joins TRBV19 and TRBJ2-7; 12 nucleotides agree with TRBD1. J was trimmed by 2 bases and V by 3 bases; bases with no gene match: 8. The CDR3 covers 17 residues. Per the germline V gene, CDR1 is LNHDA and CDR2 is SQIVND (reference sequence). CDR3 DNA sequence: TGTGCCAGTAGTATTGGGACAGGGGGCGAGTTTCCCTACGAGCAGTACTTC. Its protein product is CASSIGTGGEFPYEQYF.

This chain uses TRBV4-2 with TRBJ2-7; 8 bases align to TRBD2. The V gene end was trimmed by 4 bases and the J gene end by 0 bases; junction bases not matched to a gene: 14. In germline, CDR1 is LGHNA, CDR2 YNFKEQ. CDR3 length: 18 amino acids. The CDR3 DNA follows: TGTGCCAGCAGCCGAGAGGCTCAGGCGGGGGGTAGCTCCTACGAGCAGTACTTC. It is translated as CASSREAQAGGSSYEQYF.